Listed here is a single TCR beta chain. The target antigen is unknown. The data originate from a study of cytomegalovirus exposure and HLA in healthy donors. PCR employed 60 Vbeta and 13 Jbeta primers. The table came from immunoSEQ multiplex PCR; TCRdb's copy has only in-frame clones and leaves some out. The table lists some 130,000 clones, 74% of them singletons. Whole-study findings and limits: A later analysis appeared to link common viral pathogens to several of the most significant clusters.

The CDR3 extends over 15 amino acids. Per germline, CDR1 SGHRS and CDR2 YFSETQ. Germline trimming cut 0 bases from V and 5 bases from J; bases unmatched to any gene: 5. This chain links TRBV5-1 with TRBJ1-1, with 9 bases that match TRBD1. This sequence was found in a woman aged 45-60 years in good health and CMV-seropositive. What was sequenced was PBMCs. CDR3 residues: CASSLAGQGWTEAFF. CDR3 nucleotides: TGCGCCAGCAGCTTGGCGGGACAGGGTTGGACTGAAGCTTTCTTT.